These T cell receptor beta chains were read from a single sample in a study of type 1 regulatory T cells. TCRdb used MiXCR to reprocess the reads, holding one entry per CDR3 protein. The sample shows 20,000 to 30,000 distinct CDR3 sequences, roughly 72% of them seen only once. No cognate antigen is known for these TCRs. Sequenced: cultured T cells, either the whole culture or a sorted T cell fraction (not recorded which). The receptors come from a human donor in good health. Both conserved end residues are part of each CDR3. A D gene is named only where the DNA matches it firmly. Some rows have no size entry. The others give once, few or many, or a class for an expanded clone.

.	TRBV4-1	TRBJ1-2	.	CASNRASGLGEYGYTF	TGCGCCAGCAACAGGGCCTCGGGCCTCGGGGAATATGGCTACACCTTC
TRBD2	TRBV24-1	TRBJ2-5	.	CATSLAGGNQETQYF	TGTGCCACCTCCCTAGCGGGGGGCAACCAAGAGACCCAGTACTTC
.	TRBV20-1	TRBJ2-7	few	CSARVSGTYEQYF	TGCAGTGCTAGAGTTAGCGGAACCTACGAGCAGTACTTC
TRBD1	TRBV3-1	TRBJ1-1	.	CASSDREGTEAFF	TGTGCCAGCTCAGACAGGGAGGGCACTGAAGCTTTCTTT
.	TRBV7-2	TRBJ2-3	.	CASSLGLGGADTQYF	TGTGCCAGCAGCTTGGGACTTGGGGGCGCAGATACGCAGTATTTT
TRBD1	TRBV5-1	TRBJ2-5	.	CASKIGTGDETQYF	TGCGCCAGCAAAATAGGGACAGGGGATGAGACCCAGTACTTC
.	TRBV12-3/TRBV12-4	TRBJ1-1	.	CASSLRSNTEAFF	TGTGCCAGCAGTTTACGGTCTAACACTGAAGCTTTCTTT
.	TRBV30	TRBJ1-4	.	CAWSGGQAHATNEKLFF	TGTGCCTGGAGTGGAGGGCAGGCCCATGCAACTAATGAAAAACTGTTTTTT
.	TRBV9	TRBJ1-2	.	CASSVPGITYGYTF	TGTGCCAGCAGCGTACCAGGGATCACTTATGGCTACACCTTC
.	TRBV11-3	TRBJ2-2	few	CASSTGTGELFF	TGTGCCAGCTCGACCGGCACCGGGGAGCTGTTTTTT
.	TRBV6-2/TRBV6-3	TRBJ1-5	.	CASREGGHNQPQHF	TGTGCCAGCCGGGAGGGGGGGCACAATCAGCCCCAGCATTTT
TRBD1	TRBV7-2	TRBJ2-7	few	CASSARDRVVASSYEQYF	TGTGCCAGCAGCGCACGGGACAGAGTAGTCGCGAGCTCCTACGAGCAGTACTTC
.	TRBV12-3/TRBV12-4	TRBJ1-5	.	CASRLDGNQPQHF	TGTGCCAGCAGATTGGACGGGAATCAGCCCCAGCATTTT
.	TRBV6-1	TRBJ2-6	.	CASRPQGSGANVLTF	TGTGCCAGCCGACCCCAGGGATCTGGGGCCAACGTCCTGACTTTC
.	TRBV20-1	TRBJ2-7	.	CSARDNEGFSYEQYF	TGCAGTGCTAGAGATAACGAAGGGTTTTCCTACGAGCAGTACTTC
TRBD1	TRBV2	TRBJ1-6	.	CASVGTVRTLLHF	TGTGCCAGCGTCGGGACAGTCCGTACACTTCTCCACTTT
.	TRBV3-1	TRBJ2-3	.	CASSRRLQTSQLDTQYF	TGTGCCAGCAGCCGTAGACTTCAGACTAGTCAGTTAGATACGCAGTATTTT
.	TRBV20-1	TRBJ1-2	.	CSAPTESANYGYTF	TGCAGTGCTCCTACAGAGAGCGCTAACTATGGCTACACCTTC
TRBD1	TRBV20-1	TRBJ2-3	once	CSARDVGTGRNTQYF	TGCAGTGCTAGAGATGTCGGGACAGGGAGAAATACGCAGTATTTT
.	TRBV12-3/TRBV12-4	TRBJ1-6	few	CASSPTGKVSPLHF	TGTGCCAGCAGTCCGACAGGAAAGGTTTCACCCCTCCACTTT
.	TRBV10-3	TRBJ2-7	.	CAIRKGGSYEQYF	TGTGCCATCAGGAAGGGGGGCTCCTACGAGCAGTACTTC
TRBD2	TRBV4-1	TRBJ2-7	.	CASSQDRASGEKQYF	TGCGCCAGCAGCCAAGATCGGGCTAGCGGGGAGAAGCAGTACTTC
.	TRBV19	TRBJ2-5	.	CASSIASGSLQETQYF	TGTGCCAGTAGTATAGCGTCGGGGTCCCTACAAGAGACCCAGTACTTC
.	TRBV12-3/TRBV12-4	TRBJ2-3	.	CASSQRWGTDTQYF	TGTGCCAGCAGTCAACGGTGGGGCACAGATACGCAGTATTTT
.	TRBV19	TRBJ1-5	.	CASSRRESNQPQHF	TGTGCCAGTAGTAGAAGGGAAAGCAATCAGCCCCAGCATTTT
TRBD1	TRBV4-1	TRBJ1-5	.	CASSLTLDRARNQPQHF	TGCGCCAGCAGCCTAACTCTGGACAGGGCTAGAAATCAGCCCCAGCATTTT
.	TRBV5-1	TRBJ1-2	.	CASRPATGSSLVGYTF	TGCGCCAGCAGACCGGCCACGGGGTCGTCCCTAGTTGGCTACACCTTC
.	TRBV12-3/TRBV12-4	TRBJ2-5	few	CASSLGGPGTQYF	TGTGCCAGCAGTTTAGGAGGGCCCGGGACCCAGTACTTC
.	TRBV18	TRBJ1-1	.	CASSFTLSTEAFF	TGTGCCAGCTCATTTACCCTAAGCACTGAAGCTTTCTTT
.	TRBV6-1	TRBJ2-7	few	CASSKTGRSSYEQYF	TGTGCCAGCAGTAAAACAGGGAGGAGCTCCTACGAGCAGTACTTC
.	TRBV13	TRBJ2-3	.	CASSLEMASDTQYF	TGTGCCAGCAGCTTGGAAATGGCCTCAGATACGCAGTATTTT
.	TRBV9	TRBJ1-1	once	CASSAGAVMNTEAFF	TGTGCCAGCAGCGCGGGGGCGGTTATGAACACTGAAGCTTTCTTT